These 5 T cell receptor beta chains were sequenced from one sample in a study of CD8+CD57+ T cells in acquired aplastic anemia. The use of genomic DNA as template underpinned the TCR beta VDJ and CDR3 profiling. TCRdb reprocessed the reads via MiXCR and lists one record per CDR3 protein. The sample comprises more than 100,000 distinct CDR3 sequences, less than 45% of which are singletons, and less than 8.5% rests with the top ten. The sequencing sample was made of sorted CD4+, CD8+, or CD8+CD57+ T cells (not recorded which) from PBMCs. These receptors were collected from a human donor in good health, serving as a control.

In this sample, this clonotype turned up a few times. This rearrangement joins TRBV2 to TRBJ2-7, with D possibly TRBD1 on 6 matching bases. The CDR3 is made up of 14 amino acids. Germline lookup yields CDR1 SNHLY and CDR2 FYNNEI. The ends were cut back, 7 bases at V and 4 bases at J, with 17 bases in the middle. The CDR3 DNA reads TGTGCCAGCAAGACGCCGGGACAAAATTACGAGCAGTACTTC. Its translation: CASKTPGQNYEQYF.

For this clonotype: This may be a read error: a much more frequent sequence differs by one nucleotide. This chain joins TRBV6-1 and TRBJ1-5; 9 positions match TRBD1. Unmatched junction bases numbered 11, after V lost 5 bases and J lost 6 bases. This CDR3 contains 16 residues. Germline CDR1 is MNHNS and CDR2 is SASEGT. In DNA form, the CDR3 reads TGTGCCAGCAGTACAGGGGGCGTTGGTGCGGGTCAGCCCCAGCATTTT. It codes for CASSTGGVGAGQPQHF.

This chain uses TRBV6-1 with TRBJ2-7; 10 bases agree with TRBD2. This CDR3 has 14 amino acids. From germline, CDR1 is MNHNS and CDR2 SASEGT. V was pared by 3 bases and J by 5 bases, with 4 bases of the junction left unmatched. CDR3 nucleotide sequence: TGTGCCAGCAGTGAGGGCCTAGCGGGAGACGAGCAGTACTTC. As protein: CASSEGLAGDEQYF.

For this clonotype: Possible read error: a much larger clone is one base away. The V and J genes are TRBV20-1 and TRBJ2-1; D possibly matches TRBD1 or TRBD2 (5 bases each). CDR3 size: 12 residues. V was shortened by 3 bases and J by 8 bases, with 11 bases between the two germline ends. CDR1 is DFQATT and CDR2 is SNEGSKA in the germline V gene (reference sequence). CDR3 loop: CSASRGPHEQFF. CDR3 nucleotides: TGCAGTGCTAGCCGGGGACCCCATGAGCAGTTCTTC.

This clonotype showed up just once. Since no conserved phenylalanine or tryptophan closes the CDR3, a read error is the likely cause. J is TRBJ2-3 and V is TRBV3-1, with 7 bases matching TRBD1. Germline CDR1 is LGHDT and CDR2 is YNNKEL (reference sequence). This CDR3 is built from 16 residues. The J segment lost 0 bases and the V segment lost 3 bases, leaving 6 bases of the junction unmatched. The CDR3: CASSHGQVDSTDTQYL. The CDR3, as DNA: TGTGCCAGCAGCCATGGACAGGTCGATAGCACAGATACGCAGTATCTT.